This T cell receptor (beta chain) was sequenced for a study of monozygotic twins with cystic fibrosis. Clones were sequenced by immunoSEQ multiplex PCR, and TCRdb holds only the in-frame ones, with some missing. The sample has roughly 13,000 clones, 85% to 90% seen once. Comment on this clone: Its cognate antigen is unknown.

Points from the study as a whole: Median Simpson clonality of about 0.01 suggested naive T cells predominated.

Material for sequencing was blood. The clonotype was recovered from a boy between 5 and 17 years old with cystic fibrosis.

CDR3 DNA sequence: TGTGCCAGCAGTGCTCAAGGGAACACTGAAGCTTTCTTT. Protein product: CASSAQGNTEAFF. The chain combines TRBV2 with TRBJ1-1; D remains unclear. Trimming cost V 4 bases and J 1 base, with 7 bases left between them. Germline V CDR1 and CDR2: SNHLY, FYNNEI. The CDR3 spans 13 residues.